This TCR beta chain originates from a study of CD8+ T cells in alopecia areata. As for the study in general: Percentage of affected scalp area was the basis on which treated patients' severity was scored.

This clone has more than one count but fewer than ten. cDNA reverse transcribed from extracted RNA served as the sequencing template. Some clones are missing from TCRdb's copy, which holds only in-frame ones; the method was immunoSEQ multiplex PCR. This table has about 210,000 clones, approximately 38% appearing once. This CDR3 spans 16 amino acids. Germline values: CDR1 SGHRS, CDR2 YFSETQ. Trimming took off 4 bases at V and 8 bases at J, with 19 bases between the two ends. Described treatment: oral pan-JAK inhibitor, 5-10 mg twice daily. Sequencing used CD4+ T cells sorted from blood, obtained at approximately week 30, from a patient treated with tofacitinib. This chain links TRBV5-1 with TRBJ1-6; D is possibly TRBD1 (6 bases). The source is a human donor with alopecia areata. The CDR3 DNA sequence: TGCGCCAGCAGCCCCGCAGGGGACCTTAAGGATTCACCCCTCCACTTT. This encodes CASSPAGDLKDSPLHF.